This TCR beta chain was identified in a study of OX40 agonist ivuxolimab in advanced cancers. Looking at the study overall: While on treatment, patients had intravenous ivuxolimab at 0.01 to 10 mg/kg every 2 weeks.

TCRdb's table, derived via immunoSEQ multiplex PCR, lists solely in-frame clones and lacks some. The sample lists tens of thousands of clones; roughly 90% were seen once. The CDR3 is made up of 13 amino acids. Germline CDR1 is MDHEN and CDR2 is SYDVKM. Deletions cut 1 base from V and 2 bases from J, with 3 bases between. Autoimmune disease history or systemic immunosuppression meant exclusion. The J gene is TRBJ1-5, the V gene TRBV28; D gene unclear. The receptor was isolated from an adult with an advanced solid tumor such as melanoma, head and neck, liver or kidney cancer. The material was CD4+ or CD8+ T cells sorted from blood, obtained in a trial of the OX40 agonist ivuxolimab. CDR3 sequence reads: CASSLFGNQPQHF. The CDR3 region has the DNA TGTGCCAGCAGTTTATTTGGCAATCAGCCCCAGCATTTT.